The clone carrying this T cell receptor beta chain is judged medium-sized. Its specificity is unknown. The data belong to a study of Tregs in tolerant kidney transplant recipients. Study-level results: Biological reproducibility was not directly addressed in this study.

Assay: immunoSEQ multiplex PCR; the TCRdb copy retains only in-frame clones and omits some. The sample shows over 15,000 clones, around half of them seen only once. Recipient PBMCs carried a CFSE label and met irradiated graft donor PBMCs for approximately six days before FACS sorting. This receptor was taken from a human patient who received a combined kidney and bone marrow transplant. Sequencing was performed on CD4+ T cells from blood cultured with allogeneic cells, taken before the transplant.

This chain's CDR3 is CASSSMNSVAYNEQFF. The DNA for the CDR3 is TGTGCCAGCAGCTCGATGAATAGCGTGGCGTACAATGAGCAGTTCTTC. This chain connects TRBV7-8 to TRBJ2-1; tentatively, D is TRBD2 (5 bases). Germline CDR1 is SGHVS and CDR2 is FQNEAQ. The CDR3 runs to 16 residues. The V end was cut by 4 bases, the J end by 4 bases, with 17 bases between.